This T cell receptor (beta chain) comes out of a study of blood T cells in healthy people across ages (dated by TCRdb to 2013 to 2016). Regarding the complete study: In model experiments, roughly one uniquely barcoded TCR beta cDNA molecule per two T cells was captured by template switching. The study measured age-related changes in TCR beta repertoire diversity using deep sequencing normalized with unique cDNA molecular identifiers. Four age groups were formed from the donors: young (average 16 years), middle-aged (just under 40), aged (about 68) and long-lived (approximately 80). To avoid experimental bias, donors of different ages were spread randomly across the sequencing lanes. The study analyzed two additional independent replicas of 1 million unique cDNA reads from the same blood draw for two donors, one aged 18 to 30 and one aged 80 or older.

CDR1 and CDR2 are read off the germline V gene as ENHRY and SYGVKD. Trimming at the junction amounts to 2 bases on V and 4 bases on J, and the germline ends lie 17 bases apart. Reading from cysteine to phenylalanine, the CDR3 counts 16 amino acids. The CDR3 DNA has 48 bases and is translated from base 1. The full study reports these points: As age increased, observed TCR beta diversity per million T cells dropped in a roughly linear way, and a significant reduction was already evident by age about 36. A strong correlation was found between observed TCR beta diversity and the percentage of naive T cells measured by flow cytometry. Because the CMV infection status of the donors was unknown, age-related changes in expanded clonotypes may potentially have been confounded. Compared with the aged group, the long-lived group had more naive CD4+ T cells, fewer expanded clones and increased TCR diversity, suggesting age selection. Since profiling was done on bulk unsorted PBMCs, naive and antigen-experienced compartments could not be conclusively compared. Estimates of total diversity from one million sequenced T cells were regarded as lower bounds and underestimates.

The protocol used for the library was 5' RACE. TCRdb names Illumina HiSeq 2500 as the instrument used. The second PCR ran for about 7 to 11 cycles and used a J-beta primer mix along with a sample-barcoded 5' primer. A template-switch 5' adaptor carrying 12 random nucleotides introduced a unique molecular identifier onto each TCR beta cDNA molecule. Each sample yielded at least 2.5 million CDR3-containing paired-end reads. First-strand cDNA synthesis was performed from all RNA using the Mint cDNA synthesis kit, with priming by a TRBC-specific oligonucleotide. Following uracil-DNA glycosylase treatment, a first 18-cycle PCR with universal primers M1SS and BC2_uni_R was performed on all cDNA. The original pipeline was this. Normalization of each sample was performed by random selection of 1 million high-quality reads, each carrying a distinct molecular identifier. Reads sharing molecular identifiers were discarded rather than binned into consensus sequences. CDR3 identification, clonotype clustering and error correction used MiTCR with a Q25 quality threshold and the strictest error-elimination algorithm. A nonparametric unseen species model with Euler transformation was used to estimate lower-bound total TCR beta diversity. TCRdb trimmed the raw reads at Q25, called clones with MiXCR and kept productive beta chains. Records with the same CDR3 protein are collapsed into one entry carrying the most frequent genes and DNA. Clone size and V and J calls follow TCRdb, not the original study. This sample lists approximately 830,000 distinct CDR3 sequences; about 62% were detected once. The ten most abundant clones make up roughly a quarter of the sample.

The donors were around 39 Caucasian individuals from Russia, aged roughly 6 to 100 years, who were systemically healthy. Each donor gave ten milliliters of peripheral blood, collected into EDTA-treated Vacutainer tubes. PBMCs were isolated by Ficoll-Paque density-gradient centrifugation, with at least 6 million obtained per sample. Trizol reagent was used to extract total RNA from PBMCs, with at least 6 micrograms per sample. Naive CD45RAhigh/CD27high T cell percentages were measured by flow cytometry on a PBMC aliquot from every donor. Only a few counts were recorded for this clonotype. What this receptor recognizes is not known. There are no base qualities to consult, and no much larger clone falls within one base.

The sample taken for sequencing was blood. This sequence uses TRBV10-3 and TRBJ2-5; the D gene cannot be resolved beyond TRBD1 or TRBD2, each matching 5 bases. This TCR was recovered from a man aged 25 to 45 in good health. The CDR3 is CAISEEIGERGETQYF. The sequenced DNA: TGTGCCATCAGTGAGGAAATAGGGGAACGGGGAGAGACCCAGTACTTC.